This record covers a single T cell receptor beta chain. Produced via immunoSEQ multiplex PCR; TCRdb's table is partial and in-frame only. The table has 89,000 or so clones, about 85% seen once; the top ten hold roughly 37%. This sample stems from a study of blood T cell repertoires in COVID-19. This CDR3 spans 15 amino acids. CDR1 and CDR2 from the germline V gene are MNHEY and SVGAGI. V lost 7 bases to trimming and J lost 6 bases; unmatched junction nucleotides: 13. Sequencing was carried out using peripheral blood. The rearrangement links TRBV6-5 to TRBJ1-2; the match to TRBD1 covers 8 bases. The clonotype comes from an elderly man with acute or convalescent COVID-19. CDR3 sequence reads: CASTHGQGQEDGYTF. The CDR3 bases are TGTGCCAGCACCCACGGACAGGGACAGGAGGATGGCTACACCTTC.